These 31 T cell receptor beta chains originate from one sample sequenced in a study of T cell responses to AZD1222 COVID-19 vaccine. Produced via immunoSEQ multiplex PCR; TCRdb's table is partial and in-frame only. The sample lists 170,000 or so clones; 90% were seen once. Specimen: peripheral blood, collected on day 0 of AZD1222 vaccination. Source of these receptors: an adult in good health.

The gene calls are TRBV2 and TRBJ2-5; 9 bases match TRBD2. J was trimmed by 3 bases and V by 6 bases; bases with no gene match: 11. Germline V gives CDR1 SNHLY, CDR2 FYNNEI. The CDR3 loop spans 16 amino acids. CDR3 region: CASSRGSGGAEETQYF. The DNA for the CDR3 is TGTGCCAGCAGCCGGGGTAGCGGGGGAGCCGAAGAGACCCAGTACTTC.

The rearrangement links TRBV28 to TRBJ2-5, with TRBD2 identical over 10 bases. CDR3 size: 17 residues. With V trimmed by 5 bases and J by 1 base, 10 bases remained unmatched. Germline lookup yields CDR1 MDHEN and CDR2 SYDVKM. The CDR3 loop reads CASSLHKLAGIQETQYF. The CDR3 nucleotides read TGTGCCAGCAGTCTACACAAACTAGCGGGGATCCAAGAGACCCAGTACTTC.

This chain uses TRBV9 with TRBJ2-1; D might be TRBD2 (6 bases). V was cut by 3 bases and J by 4 bases, with 11 bases left in between. This CDR3 is built from 14 residues. The germline CDR1 and CDR2 sequences are SGDLS and YYNGEE. The CDR3 DNA reads as TGTGCCAGCAGCGGTGGACGGGGGTACAATGAGCAGTTCTTC. It yields the protein CASSGGRGYNEQFF.

This chain uses TRBV4-3 with TRBJ1-6; no firm D call. Germline assignment: CDR1 LGHNA and CDR2 YSLEER. The CDR3 consists of 13 residues. V was shortened by 0 bases and J by 8 bases, with 5 bases between the two germline ends. The CDR3 DNA reads TGCGCCAGCAGCCAAGACTGGCATTCACCCCTCCACTTT. It translates to CASSQDWHSPLHF.

The chain links TRBV5-5 to TRBJ1-1, with D maybe TRBD1 (5 bases). V was pared by 6 bases and J by 0 bases, with 18 bases between. The germline gives CDR1 SGHKS, CDR2 YYEKEE (reference sequence). The CDR3 is 16 amino acids. The CDR3 reads CASTYDSGILNTEAFF. CDR3 sequence (DNA): TGTGCCAGCACCTACGACAGCGGGATTCTGAACACTGAAGCTTTCTTT.

CDR3 residues: CASSRLTEANSPLHF. The CDR3 DNA reads as TGTGCCAGCAGCCGCCTGACGGAGGCTAATTCACCCCTCCACTTT. This chain links TRBV3-1 (or the pseudogene TRBV3-2) with TRBJ1-6; D is unclear. The CDR3 sequence is 15 residues long. Trimming left V 4 bases short and J 6 bases short, with 13 bases between. Germline V gene data show CDR1 as LGHDT and CDR2 as YNNKEL (reference sequence).

The chain has TRBV7-3 and TRBJ1-1, with D possibly TRBD1 on 6 matching bases. CDR3 size: 13 residues. From germline, CDR1 is SGHTA and CDR2 FQGTGA. The CDR3 nucleotides read TGTGCGGACCCCGAGGGGGGCGACACTGAAGCTTTCTTT. This sequence encodes CADPEGGDTEAFF.

The chain is built from TRBV7-8 and TRBJ2-3; TRBD1 matches 11 bases. Germline V gives CDR1 SGHVS, CDR2 FQNEAQ. This CDR3 has 15 amino acids. With 3 bases clipped from V and 4 bases from J, the junction kept 3 bases outside the gene matches. CDR3 protein: CASSLDRGLADTQYF. Here the CDR3 DNA reads TGTGCCAGCAGCTTGGACAGGGGGCTCGCAGATACGCAGTATTTT.

The chain is built from TRBV5-1 and TRBJ1-2; no clear D gene. This CDR3 is 15 amino acids long. Germline CDR1 is SGHRS and CDR2 is YFSETQ. The germline V and J ends were trimmed by 1 base and 4 bases, with 14 bases remaining between them. The CDR3: CASSLSAGSSYGYTF. In nucleotides, the CDR3 is TGCGCCAGCAGCTTGTCGGCAGGAAGTAGCTATGGCTACACCTTC. Variable domain in full (rest from reference TRBV5-1 and TRBJ1-2): KAGVTQTPRYLIKTRGQQVTLSCSPISGHRSVSWYQQTPGQGLQFLFEYFSETQRNKGNFPGRFSGRQFSNSRSEMNVSTLELGDSALYLCASSLSAGSSYGYTFGSGTRLTVV.

V and J are TRBV29-1 and TRBJ1-1; no definite D call. Trimming took 6 bases from V and 0 from J, leaving 11 bases between them. The CDR3 loop spans 13 amino acids. Germline V CDR1 and CDR2: SQVTM, ANQGSEA. CDR3 loop: CSVHYQMNTEAFF. In nucleotides, the CDR3 is TGCAGCGTCCACTATCAGATGAACACTGAAGCTTTCTTT.

This clone has only a few counts. The chain recombines TRBV2 with TRBJ1-1; no reliable D call. The CDR3 has 13 residues. Germline lookup yields CDR1 SNHLY and CDR2 FYNNEI. V shed 6 bases and J shed 2 bases, with 10 bases lying between them. CDR3 bases: TGTGCCAGCAGCCTTCGGAAAAACACTGAAGCTTTCTTT. Translation: CASSLRKNTEAFF.

The chain joins TRBV3-1 (or the pseudogene TRBV3-2) to TRBJ2-1; D is unclear. This CDR3 has 14 residues. CDR1 is LGHDT, CDR2 YNNKEL, per germline (reference sequence). V dropped 0 bases and J dropped 10 bases, with 13 bases sitting between them. The CDR3 reads CASSQEVPGWEQFF. CDR3 DNA: TGTGCCAGCAGCCAAGAGGTCCCCGGATGGGAGCAGTTCTTC.

The V call is TRBV3-1 (or the pseudogene TRBV3-2), the J call TRBJ1-3; 8 bases line up with TRBD1. Unmatched junction bases numbered 8, after V lost 1 base and J lost 3 bases. Germline-derived CDR1 and CDR2 are LGHDT and YNNKEL (reference sequence). The CDR3 runs 17 residues. CDR3 amino acids: CASSQGTRGPLGNTIYF. In DNA, the CDR3 is TGTGCCAGCAGCCAAGGTACCAGGGGGCCCCTTGGAAACACCATATATTTT.

This sequence joins TRBV7-8 and TRBJ2-2, with D hard to call. V was shortened by 4 bases and J by 1 base, with 10 bases between the two germline ends. The CDR3 is 15 residues long. The germline gives CDR1 SGHVS, CDR2 FQNEAQ. CDR3 DNA: TGTGCCAGCAGCTCCTTATGGGGGAACACCGGGGAGCTGTTTTTT. It codes for CASSSLWGNTGELFF.

The chain uses TRBV7-9 and TRBJ2-1, with 7 bases fitting TRBD2. Germline-derived CDR1 and CDR2 are SEHNR and FQNEAQ (reference sequence). The trim removed 8 bases at V and 4 bases at J, leaving 11 bases unmatched. The CDR3 runs 15 residues. The CDR3 here is CASGWALRGYNEQFF. CDR3 nucleotides: TGTGCCAGCGGTTGGGCTTTGCGGGGGTACAATGAGCAGTTCTTC.

This clone was counted once. V usage is TRBV7-9 and J usage is TRBJ1-4; D gene ambiguous. This CDR3 contains 15 residues. V was clipped by 4 bases and J by 5 bases, with 14 bases between them. CDR1 SEHNR and CDR2 FQNEAQ come from the germline V gene (reference sequence). This chain's CDR3 is CASSSIQVGNEKLFF. Here the CDR3 DNA reads TGTGCCAGCAGCTCAATACAAGTCGGGAATGAAAAACTGTTTTTT. Complete variable domain (other parts from reference TRBV7-9 and TRBJ1-4): DTGVSQNPRHKITKRGQNVTFRCDPISEHNRLYWYRQTLGQGPEFLTYFQNEAQLEKSRLLSDRFSAERPKGSFSTLEIQRTEQGDSAMYLCASSSIQVGNEKLFFGSGTQLSVL.

The gene calls are TRBV18 and TRBJ1-1; D may be TRBD1 (5 bases). CDR3 size: 17 residues. Germline V gives CDR1 KGHSH, CDR2 LQKENI. Trimming removed 1 base from V and 1 base from J, with 16 bases in between. This CDR3 is CASSPRDRMGPNTEAFF. The CDR3 DNA reads as TGTGCCAGCTCACCACGGGATCGGATGGGGCCGAACACTGAAGCTTTCTTT.

The CDR3 nucleotides are TGTGCCAGCAGCCAATTTTCCGGGTCCAATCAGCCCCAGCATTTT. Translating gives CASSQFSGSNQPQHF. The V call is TRBV4-2, the J call TRBJ1-5; D gene ambiguous. V was clipped by 2 bases and J by 3 bases, with 11 bases between them. Germline CDR1 is LGHNA and CDR2 is YNFKEQ. This CDR3 contains 15 residues.

V is TRBV7-9 and J is TRBJ2-2; possibly TRBD1 for D (6 bases). Per the germline V gene, CDR1 is SEHNR and CDR2 is FQNEAQ (reference sequence). The CDR3 is 16 amino acids. V was pared by 1 base and J by 7 bases, with 16 bases between. CDR3 sequence: CASSLVPEGDGGELFF. The CDR3, as DNA: TGTGCCAGCAGCTTAGTTCCCGAGGGGGACGGCGGGGAGCTGTTTTTT.

This clone was observed once. The rearrangement uses TRBV28 and TRBJ1-5; D is unresolved. V was cut by 5 bases and J by 1 base, with 12 bases left in between. Germline CDR1 reads MDHEN; CDR2 reads SYDVKM. CDR3 size: 15 residues. The CDR3 DNA reads TGTGCCAGCAGTGGGTCCTTAGGGAGCAATCAGCCCCAGCATTTT. This translates into CASSGSLGSNQPQHF. The entire variable domain, with the rest obtained from reference TRBV28 and TRBJ1-5, is as follows: DVKVTQSSRYLVKRTGEKVFLECVQDMDHENMFWYRQDPGLGLRLIYFSYDVKMKEKGDIPEGYSVSREKKERFSLILESASTNQTSMYLCASSGSLGSNQPQHFGDGTRLSIL.

This clone was recorded only once. The chain joins TRBV6-6 to TRBJ2-7; either TRBD1 or TRBD2 may fit D (6 bases each). This CDR3 is built from 14 residues. The germline V gene has CDR1 MNHNY and CDR2 SVGAGI (reference sequence). Trimming took 6 bases from V and 6 from J, leaving 18 bases between them. The CDR3 region is CASRVTGGPGEQYF. The CDR3 DNA sequence: TGTGCCAGCAGAGTCACTGGGGGGCCAGGCGAGCAGTACTTC.

This sequence joins TRBV2 and TRBJ2-5; 15 nucleotides agree with TRBD2. The CDR3 extends over 18 amino acids. Trimming at V came to 6 bases and at J to 0 bases, leaving 8 bases not matched to a gene. The germline V gene encodes CDR1 SNHLY and CDR2 FYNNEI. CDR3 DNA sequence: TGTGCCAGCAGCGGGACTAGCGGGGGGCTGGCGTACCAAGAGACCCAGTACTTC. It specifies CASSGTSGGLAYQETQYF.

The chain uses TRBV2 and TRBJ2-3; D gene unclear. Between the trimmed V and J ends, which lost 7 bases and 1 base, there was a span of 9 bases. This CDR3 is 13 amino acids long. Germline-derived CDR1 and CDR2 are SNHLY and FYNNEI. The CDR3 protein is CASKAERTDTQYF. As DNA, the CDR3 is TGTGCCAGCAAGGCGGAGCGCACAGATACGCAGTATTTT.

The chain is built from TRBV28 and TRBJ2-7; no clear D gene. The germline CDR1 and CDR2 sequences are MDHEN and SYDVKM. The V end lost 8 bases, the J end lost 4 bases, and 12 bases lay between the germline ends. This CDR3 contains 12 residues. In DNA, the CDR3 is TGTGCCAGCCGGACGGTAGGGTACGAGCAGTACTTC. It translates to CASRTVGYEQYF.

The J gene is TRBJ1-4, the V gene TRBV7-8; no definite D call. V shed 1 base and J shed 0 bases, with 12 bases lying between them. The CDR3 loop spans 17 amino acids. The germline V gene encodes CDR1 SGHVS and CDR2 FQNEAQ. The CDR3 DNA follows: TGTGCCAGCAGCTTAGTCCGAGTTTCGACAACTAATGAAAAACTGTTTTTT. It translates to CASSLVRVSTTNEKLFF.

The rearrangement links TRBV3-1 (or the pseudogene TRBV3-2) to TRBJ2-4, with 10 bases fitting TRBD1. The germline V gene has CDR1 LGHDT and CDR2 YNNKEL (reference sequence). J lost 6 bases, V lost 1 base, and 9 bases had no gene match. This CDR3 comprises 17 residues. Here the CDR3 DNA reads TGTGCCAGCAGCCAAGTAGACAGGGGGCGTCTCGGAAACATTCAGTACTTC. This translates into CASSQVDRGRLGNIQYF.

Here the CDR3 reads CASSPMEDYGYTF. The CDR3 DNA follows: TGTGCCAGCTCACCCATGGAAGACTATGGCTACACCTTC. The J gene is TRBJ1-2, the V gene TRBV18; D is undetermined. V lost 3 bases to trimming and J lost 3 bases, with 8 bases between them. The CDR3 has 13 amino acids. The germline gives CDR1 KGHSH, CDR2 LQKENI.

The rearrangement joins TRBV28 to TRBJ1-1, with 12 bases fitting TRBD1. The CDR3 consists of 15 residues. The V segment lost 6 bases and the J segment 11 bases; nucleotides outside the gene matches: 13. CDR1 MDHEN and CDR2 SYDVKM come from the germline V gene. This CDR3 is CASSVRGTGGVYAFF. The CDR3 bases are TGTGCCAGCAGCGTTCGGGGGACAGGGGGCGTATATGCTTTCTTT.

The DNA for the CDR3 is TGTGCCAGCAGACTTCTCAACAAAGCCGGGGAGCTGTTTTTT. Encoded protein: CASRLLNKAGELFF. The rearrangement links TRBV7-9 to TRBJ2-2; no definite D call. The V and J ends lost 6 bases and 6 bases respectively, with 14 bases between them. CDR3 length: 14 amino acids. Germline CDR1 and CDR2: SEHNR and FQNEAQ (reference sequence).

This rearrangement joins TRBV5-1 to TRBJ1-1; tentative D call: TRBD1 (5 bases). In germline, CDR1 is SGHRS, CDR2 YFSETQ. CDR3 length: 15 residues. Trimming took off 4 bases at V and 2 bases at J, with 15 bases between the two ends. The CDR3 region is CASSPGTVLNTEAFF. CDR3 DNA sequence: TGCGCCAGCAGCCCGGGGACGGTGCTAAACACTGAAGCTTTCTTT.

The rearrangement uses TRBV7-3 and TRBJ2-1; 9 bases agree with TRBD2. CDR1 is SGHTA and CDR2 is FQGTGA in the germline V gene. This CDR3 is built from 13 residues. J gave up 8 bases and V 6 bases, and 5 bases lay outside the gene matches. CDR3 sequence: CASSPAGGYEQFF. The CDR3, as DNA: TGTGCCAGCAGTCCAGCGGGGGGTTATGAGCAGTTCTTC.